This T cell receptor (beta chain) was observed in a study of response to subunit inactivated influenza vaccine. TCRdb redid the calling of the RT-PCR reads with MiXCR, one entry per CDR3 protein. Seen here are around 530,000 distinct CDR3 sequences, approximately 16% observed once, and the top ten hold 3%. CDR3 size: 14 residues. Germline V CDR1 and CDR2: WSHSY, SAAADI. Trimming took off 2 bases at V and 2 bases at J, with 8 bases between the two ends. This clonotype has just a few counts. What it binds is not known. The study's findings and limits: Seasonal influenza vaccination, on each occasion, was suggested by the authors to recruit few new T cells.

This TCR was sampled from a man aged 50 to 75 who received an inactivated influenza vaccine. The sequenced sample was CD4+ T cells sorted from PBMCs, obtained approximately 25 months after vaccination. The chain is built from TRBV10-2 and TRBJ2-3; D is uncertain. CDR3 in amino acids: CASSEGGFTDTQYF. As DNA, the CDR3 is TGCGCCAGCAGTGAGGGCGGTTTCACAGATACGCAGTATTTT.